One and the same sample provided the 10 T cell receptor beta chains below, sequenced in a study of blood T cell repertoires in COVID-19 (dated by TCRdb to 2019 to 2021). Library preparation was by the immunoSEQ multiplex PCR assay. The table was pulled from immuneACCESS by TCRdb, which kept in-frame rearrangements only. Such tables lose some clones; where checked, under half of the loss comes from unresolved V genes, and the rest has no known cause. The sample table holds 70,000 to 95,000 clones, of which under 90% were seen once. About 1.5% of the sample lies in the top ten. Material: peripheral blood. The receptors were sampled from a human donor with active COVID-19. The donor label of this sample is uncertain.

Comments on this clone: The junction shows a germline mismatch at one end, possibly a read error. The rearrangement uses TRBV12-5 and TRBJ2-1, with D possibly TRBD2 on 6 matching bases. The germline CDR1 and CDR2 sequences are LGHNT and FRNRAP. This CDR3 has 15 residues. The CDR3 DNA reads as TGTGCTAGTGGCTTGGGACTGGGAGGTCGCAATGAGCAGTTCTTC. This gives the protein CASGLGLGGRNEQFF.

The chain recombines TRBV25-1 with TRBJ2-7; 9 nucleotides agree with TRBD1. V gave up 5 bases and J gave up 3 bases; unmatched junction bases: 17. This CDR3 comprises 18 residues. The V gene's germline CDR1 is MGHDK and CDR2 SYGVNS. CDR3 amino acids: CASSPRFIWDRDDYEQYF. The DNA of the CDR3 is TGTGCCAGCAGTCCTAGGTTCATATGGGACAGGGATGACTACGAGCAGTACTTC.

The chain uses TRBV28 and TRBJ2-7; a possible D gene is TRBD2 (5 bases). This CDR3 has 15 amino acids. Germline loops: CDR1 MDHEN, CDR2 SYDVKM. Trimming took 4 bases from V and 0 from J, leaving 13 bases between them. The CDR3 DNA follows: TGTGCCAGCAGTTACCCCGCAGGAGGCTCCTACGAGCAGTACTTC. It codes for CASSYPAGGSYEQYF. Complete variable domain (other parts from reference TRBV28 and TRBJ2-7): DVKVTQSSRYLVKRTGEKVFLECVQDMDHENMFWYRQDPGLGLRLIYFSYDVKMKEKGDIPEGYSVSREKKERFSLILESASTNQTSMYLCASSYPAGGSYEQYFGPGTRLTVT.

The chain combines TRBV19 with TRBJ2-1; 11 bases align to TRBD2. V lost 4 bases, J lost 6 bases, and 5 bases stayed unmatched. This CDR3 has 15 residues. Germline V gene lookup returns CDR1 LNHDA and CDR2 SQIVND (reference sequence). In DNA, the CDR3 is TGTGCCAGTAGTACCCTAGCGGGGGGCGTCAATGAGCAGTTCTTC. As protein: CASSTLAGGVNEQFF.

The chain joins TRBV7-2 to TRBJ2-7; the D is unclear. The germline V and J ends were trimmed by 5 bases and 0 bases, with 8 bases remaining between them. The CDR3 is 13 residues long. From germline, CDR1 is SGHTA and CDR2 FQGNSA. For the CDR3, the DNA is TGTGCCAGCAGCCATAGTACCTCCTACGAGCAGTACTTC. As protein: CASSHSTSYEQYF.

The V call is TRBV11-2, the J call TRBJ2-3; a weak D match, TRBD2 (5 bases). V was clipped by 5 bases and J by 0 bases, with 12 bases between them. CDR3 length: 15 amino acids. Germline values: CDR1 SGHAT, CDR2 FQNNGV. The CDR3 protein is CASSHTWTSTDTQYF. In DNA form, the CDR3 reads TGTGCCAGCAGCCATACATGGACTAGCACAGATACGCAGTATTTT.

This chain connects TRBV7-2 to TRBJ1-5; D perhaps matches TRBD1 (5 bases). Germline V gene sequence: CDR1 SGHTA, CDR2 FQGNSA. Trimming took 5 bases from V and 5 from J, leaving 10 bases between them. This CDR3 is 13 amino acids long. The CDR3 DNA reads as TGTGCCAGCAGCCTTCCAGGGTATCAGCCCCAGCATTTT. This sequence encodes CASSLPGYQPQHF.

The CDR3 here is CASSYASGTGAYEQYF. CDR3 coding DNA: TGTGCCAGCAGTTACGCATCCGGGACAGGGGCCTACGAGCAGTACTTC. The V gene is TRBV6-5, the J gene TRBJ2-7, with 10 nucleotides matching TRBD1. Per the germline V gene, CDR1 is MNHEY and CDR2 is SVGAGI. With V trimmed by 2 bases and J by 2 bases, 6 bases remained unmatched. The CDR3 contains 16 residues.

This chain links TRBV19 with TRBJ2-7; 8 bases agree with TRBD1. After removal of 3 bases from V and 5 bases from J, the junction contained 9 bases not matched to a gene. This CDR3 has 15 amino acids. CDR1 is LNHDA, CDR2 SQIVND, per germline (reference sequence). This chain's CDR3 is CASSIFRTGLDEQYF. The CDR3 coding sequence is TGTGCCAGTAGTATCTTCCGGACAGGGCTTGACGAGCAGTACTTC.

This clone was observed a handful of times. The chain links TRBV19 to TRBJ1-1; D not resolved. The CDR3 consists of 14 residues. V lost 2 bases and J 1 base, leaving 8 bases between the germline ends. Germline V gene data show CDR1 as LNHDA and CDR2 as SQIVND (reference sequence). CDR3 sequence: CASSIHRPNTEAFF. The CDR3 coding sequence is TGTGCCAGTAGTATACACAGACCGAACACTGAAGCTTTCTTT.